This T cell receptor (beta chain) comes out of a study of blood T cell repertoires in COVID-19 (dated by TCRdb to 2018 to 2021). With regard to the full study: The collaborator samples originated in the United States, Italy and Spain and spanned the acute and convalescent phases of COVID-19. Subjects who had been exposed to COVID-19, were actively infected with it, or had recovered from it provided the deeply sampled blood TCRbeta repertoires that made up the dataset. The samples were drawn from two sources: the first 160 participants of the ongoing ImmuneRACE study, and approximately 1,300 subjects contributed by 6 global collaborators. The sample metadata nearly always contained a de-identified subject ID, COVID-19 status, age in years and sex. Where available, HLA class I and class II types were obtained from metadata supplied by the sample provider rather than from assay-based typing. The material from the prospective study consisted of cDNA or gDNA derived from T cells, B-cell-depleted T cells, or PBMCs. The repertoires were released in a freely available public database intended as a resource for research on the immune response to SARS-CoV-2. What the authors observed across the whole study: The quantity of clinical and demographic metadata differed by source and by participant and was supplied without curation.

TCRbeta CDR3 regions were amplified from genomic DNA by means of the immunoSEQ Assay, a bias-controlled multiplex PCR. On the study's bioinformatics: Within the assay, amplification of reference gene primers was used to estimate how many nucleated cells each sample contained. To quantify the absolute abundance of each unique TCRbeta CDR3 rearrangement, sequence reads were collapsed and filtered. Productive Simpson clonality was computed per sample as the square root of Simpson's diversity index over productive rearrangements. In TCRdb, the immuneACCESS table is reduced to in-frame sequences with V and J assigned. These tables do not hold every clone; where another copy was compared, an unresolved V gene accounts for under half, and the others remain unexplained. V and J calls and clone size are copied from that table; D and trimming were computed from the DNA. The table for this sample lists 210,000 or so clones; about 86% of them were counted only once. Of the sample, roughly 1.5% is held by the ten largest clones.

V and J lose 1 base and 7 bases, and a span of 10 bases separates them. Taken from cysteine to phenylalanine, the CDR3 has 13 residues. The CDR3 DNA has 39 bases and is translated from base 1. CDR1 and CDR2 (LNHNV, YYDKDF) derive from the germline V gene (reference sequence). Whole blood was collected in K2EDTA tubes by collaborating institutions according to the institutions' own protocols. For TCRbeta analysis, collaborator samples were shipped as frozen whole blood, as isolated PBMCs, or as DNA extracted from either sample type. Points on this clone: There is no known antigen for this receptor. Base qualities are not provided; no much larger clone lies one nucleotide away.

The receptor comes from a man aged 18 to 30 with active or convalescent COVID-19. The receptor chain draws on TRBV15 and TRBJ1-2, with no confident D gene call. The sample comprised peripheral blood. The CDR3 here reads CATSRVQERGYTF. The DNA reads TGTGCCACCAGCAGAGTGCAAGAGCGTGGCTACACCTTC.